This section outlines one T cell receptor beta chain sequence together with its context. The antigen remains unidentified. The data were taken from a study of cytomegalovirus exposure and HLA in healthy donors. These donors were members of the 120-subject validation cohort, a group separate from the roughly 670-subject first cohort. The assay was immunoSEQ multiplex PCR, and TCRdb's table has in-frame clones only and misses some. The sample carries fewer than 95,000 clones, 90% to 95% recorded once. Broader study findings: The study designated 150 or so TCR beta chains cytomegalovirus-associated. The tendency of first-cohort TCR clusters to co-occur in the 95 to 150 validation repertoires was the finding of a later analysis.

Sample: PBMCs. This receptor was taken from a woman aged 18 to 35 in good health and CMV-seronegative.

The DNA of the CDR3 is TGTGCCAGCAGCGTAGTGGCGAGCGGGGGACGCGTCGCCCCGCAGTATTTT. Translated, it gives CASSVVASGGRVAPQYF. The chain combines TRBV9 with TRBJ2-3, with TRBD2 matching 8 bases. The CDR3 is 17 amino acids. Germline CDR1 is SGDLS and CDR2 is YYNGEE. V lost 0 bases, J lost 10 bases, and 16 bases stayed unmatched.